This note documents a single TCR beta chain sequence. Here immunoSEQ multiplex PCR was the method, and the copy in TCRdb shows in-frame clones only, minus some. This sample yields approximately 79,000 clones, of which 80% to 95% are seen a single time; about 0.4% belongs to the top ten. This entry belongs to a study of technical replicates of blood from a handful of donors. The germline gives CDR1 LNHDA, CDR2 SQIVND (reference sequence). The CDR3 consists of 15 residues. J was trimmed by 7 bases and V by 3 bases; bases with no gene match: 4. The specimen sequenced was T cells isolated from PBMCs. The origin of this receptor is a human donor in good health. This chain joins TRBV19 and TRBJ2-1; 12 bases are shared with TRBD2. CDR3 DNA: TGTGCCAGTAGTATCGGACTAGCGGGGTTGAATGAGCAGTTCTTC. Translated, it gives CASSIGLAGLNEQFF. Based on the CDR3 plus reference TRBV19 and TRBJ2-1, the full variable domain is DGGITQSPKYLFRKEGQNVTLSCEQNLNHDAMYWYRQDPGQGLRLIYYSQIVNDFQKGDIAEGYSVSREKKESFPLTVTSAQKNPTAFYLCASSIGLAGLNEQFFGPGTRLTVL.